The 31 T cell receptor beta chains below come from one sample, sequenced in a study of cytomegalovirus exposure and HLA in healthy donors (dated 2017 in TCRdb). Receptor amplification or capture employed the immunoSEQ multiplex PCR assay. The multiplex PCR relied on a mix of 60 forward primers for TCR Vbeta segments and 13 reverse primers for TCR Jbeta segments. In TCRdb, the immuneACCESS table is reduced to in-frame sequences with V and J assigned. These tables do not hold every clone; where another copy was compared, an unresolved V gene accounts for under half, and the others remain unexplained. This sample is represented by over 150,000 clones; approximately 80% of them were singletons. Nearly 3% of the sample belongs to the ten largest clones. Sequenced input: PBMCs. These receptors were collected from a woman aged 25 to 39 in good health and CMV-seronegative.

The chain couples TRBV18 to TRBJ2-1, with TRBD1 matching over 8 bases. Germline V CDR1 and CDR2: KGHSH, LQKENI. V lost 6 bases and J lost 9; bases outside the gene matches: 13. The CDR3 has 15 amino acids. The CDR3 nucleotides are TGTGCCAGCTCCCCGGGACAGGCCGGGGCCCGTGAGCAGTTCTTC. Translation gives CASSPGQAGAREQFF.

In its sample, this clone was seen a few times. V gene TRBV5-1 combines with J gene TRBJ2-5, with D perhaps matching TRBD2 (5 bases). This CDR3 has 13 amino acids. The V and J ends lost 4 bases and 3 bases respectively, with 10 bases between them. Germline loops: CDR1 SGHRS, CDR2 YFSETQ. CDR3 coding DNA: TGCGCCAGCAGCCAAACTAGAAAAGAGACCCAGTACTTC. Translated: CASSQTRKETQYF.

The CDR3 coding sequence is TGTGCCAGCAGCGTAGGTCTTCTCAATGAGCAGTTCTTC. Residues: CASSVGLLNEQFF. The V call is TRBV9, the J call TRBJ2-1; D remains unclear. Germline-derived CDR1 and CDR2 are SGDLS and YYNGEE. Deletions cut 0 bases from V and 6 bases from J, with 7 bases between. The CDR3 totals 13 residues.

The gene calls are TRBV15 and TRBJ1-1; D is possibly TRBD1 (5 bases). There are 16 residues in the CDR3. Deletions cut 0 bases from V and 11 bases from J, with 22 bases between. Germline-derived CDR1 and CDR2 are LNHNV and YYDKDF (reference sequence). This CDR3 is CATSRESPGGALTAFF. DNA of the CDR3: TGTGCCACCAGCAGAGAGTCGCCAGGAGGGGCTCTTACCGCTTTCTTT.

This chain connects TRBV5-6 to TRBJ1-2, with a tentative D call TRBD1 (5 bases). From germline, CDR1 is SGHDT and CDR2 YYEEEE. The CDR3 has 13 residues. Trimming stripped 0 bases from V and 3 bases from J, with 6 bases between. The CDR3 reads CASSLGGDYGYTF. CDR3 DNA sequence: TGTGCCAGCAGCTTGGGGGGCGACTATGGCTACACCTTC.

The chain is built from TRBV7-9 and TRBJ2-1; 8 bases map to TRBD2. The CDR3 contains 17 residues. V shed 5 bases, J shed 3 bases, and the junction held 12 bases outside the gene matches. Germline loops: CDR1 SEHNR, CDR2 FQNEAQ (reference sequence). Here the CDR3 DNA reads TGTGCCAGCAGCCCAAGAGTGGGCAGCGGGAGCTACAATGAGCAGTTCTTC. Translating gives CASSPRVGSGSYNEQFF.

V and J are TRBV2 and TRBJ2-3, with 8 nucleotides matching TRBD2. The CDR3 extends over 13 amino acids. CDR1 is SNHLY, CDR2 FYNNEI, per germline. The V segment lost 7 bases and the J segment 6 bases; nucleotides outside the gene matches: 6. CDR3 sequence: CASISGGRDTQYF. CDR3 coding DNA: TGTGCCAGCATATCGGGGGGGAGGGATACGCAGTATTTT.

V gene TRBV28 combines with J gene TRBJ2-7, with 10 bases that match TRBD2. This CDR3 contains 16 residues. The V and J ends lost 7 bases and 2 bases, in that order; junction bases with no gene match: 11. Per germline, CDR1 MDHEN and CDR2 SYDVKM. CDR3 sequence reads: CASTRLSLAGAYEQYF. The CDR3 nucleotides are TGTGCCAGCACCAGACTTTCTCTAGCGGGGGCCTACGAGCAGTACTTC.

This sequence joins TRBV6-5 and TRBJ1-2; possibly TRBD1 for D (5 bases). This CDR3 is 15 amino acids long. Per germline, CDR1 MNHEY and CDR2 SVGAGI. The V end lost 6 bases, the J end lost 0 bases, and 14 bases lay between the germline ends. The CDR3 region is CASRKGAGANYGYTF. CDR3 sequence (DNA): TGTGCCAGCAGAAAAGGGGCGGGAGCTAACTATGGCTACACCTTC.

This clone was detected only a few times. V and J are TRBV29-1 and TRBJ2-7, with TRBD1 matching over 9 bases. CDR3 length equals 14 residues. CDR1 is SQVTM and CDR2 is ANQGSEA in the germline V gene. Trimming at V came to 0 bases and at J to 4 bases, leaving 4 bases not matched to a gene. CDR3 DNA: TGCAGCGTTGAAGAGTGGGGACAGGGATACGAGCAGTACTTC. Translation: CSVEEWGQGYEQYF.

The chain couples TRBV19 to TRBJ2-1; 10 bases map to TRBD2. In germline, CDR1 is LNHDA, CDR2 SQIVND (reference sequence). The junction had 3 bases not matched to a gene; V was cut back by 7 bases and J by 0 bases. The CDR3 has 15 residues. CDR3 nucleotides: TGTGCCAGTATCTCTAGCGGGAGCTCCTACAATGAGCAGTTCTTC. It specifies CASISSGSSYNEQFF.

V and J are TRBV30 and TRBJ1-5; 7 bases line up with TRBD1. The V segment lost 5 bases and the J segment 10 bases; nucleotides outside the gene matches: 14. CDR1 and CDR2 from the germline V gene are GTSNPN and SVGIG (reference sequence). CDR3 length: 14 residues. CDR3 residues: CAWDEGTDYPPQHF. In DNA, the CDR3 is TGTGCCTGGGATGAAGGGACAGATTATCCTCCCCAGCATTTT.

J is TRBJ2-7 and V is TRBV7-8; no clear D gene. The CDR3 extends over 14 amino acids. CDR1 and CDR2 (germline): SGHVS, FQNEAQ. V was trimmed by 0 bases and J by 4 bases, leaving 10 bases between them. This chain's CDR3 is CASSLAGPSYEQYF. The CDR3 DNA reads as TGTGCCAGCAGCTTAGCTGGGCCGTCTTACGAGCAGTACTTC.

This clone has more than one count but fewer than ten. The CDR3 spells CASHTFRGTEAFF. Here the CDR3 DNA reads TGTGCCAGCCATACCTTTCGGGGGACTGAAGCTTTCTTT. The rearrangement joins TRBV19 to TRBJ1-1; maybe TRBD1 (5 bases). Germline V gene lookup returns CDR1 LNHDA and CDR2 SQIVND (reference sequence). Trimming took off 9 bases at V and 5 bases at J, with 16 bases between the two ends. The CDR3 consists of 13 residues.

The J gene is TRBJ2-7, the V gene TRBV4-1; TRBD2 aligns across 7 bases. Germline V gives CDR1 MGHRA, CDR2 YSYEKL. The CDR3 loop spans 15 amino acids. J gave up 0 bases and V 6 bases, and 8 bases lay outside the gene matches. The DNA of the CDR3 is TGCGCCAGCAGATTAGAAGCGGGAATCTCCTACGAGCAGTACTTC. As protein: CASRLEAGISYEQYF.

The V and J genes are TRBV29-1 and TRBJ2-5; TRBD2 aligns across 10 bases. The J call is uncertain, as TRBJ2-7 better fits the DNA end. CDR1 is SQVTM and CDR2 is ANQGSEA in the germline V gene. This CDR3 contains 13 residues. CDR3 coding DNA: TGCAGCGTCCGTAGCGGGGGGTCCTACGAGCAGTACTTC. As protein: CSVRSGGSYEQYF.

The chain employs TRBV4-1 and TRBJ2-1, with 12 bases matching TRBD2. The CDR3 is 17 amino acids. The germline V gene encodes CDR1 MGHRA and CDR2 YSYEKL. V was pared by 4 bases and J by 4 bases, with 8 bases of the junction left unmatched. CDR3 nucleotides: TGCGCCAGCAGCCCCCGACTAGCGGGGGAGGGGTACAATGAGCAGTTCTTC. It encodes CASSPRLAGEGYNEQFF.

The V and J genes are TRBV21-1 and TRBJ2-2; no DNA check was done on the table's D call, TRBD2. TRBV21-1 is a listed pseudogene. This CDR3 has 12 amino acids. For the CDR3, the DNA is TGTGCCAGCATCAGGGAGGTCGGGGAGCTGTTTTTT. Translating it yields CASIREVGELFF.

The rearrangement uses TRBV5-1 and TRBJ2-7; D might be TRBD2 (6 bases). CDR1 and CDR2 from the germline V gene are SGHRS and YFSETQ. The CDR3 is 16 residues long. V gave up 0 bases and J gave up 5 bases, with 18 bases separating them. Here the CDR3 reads CASSLAQARGGHEQYF. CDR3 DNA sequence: TGCGCCAGCAGCTTGGCACAGGCCCGGGGAGGCCACGAGCAGTACTTC.

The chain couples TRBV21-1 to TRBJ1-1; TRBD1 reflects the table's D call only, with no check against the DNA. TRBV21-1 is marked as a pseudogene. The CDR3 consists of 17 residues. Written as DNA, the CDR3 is TGTGCCAGCAGCAAATTGTGTCCAGGGGGCAGTCACACTGAAGCTTTCTTT. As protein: CASSKLCPGGSHTEAFF.

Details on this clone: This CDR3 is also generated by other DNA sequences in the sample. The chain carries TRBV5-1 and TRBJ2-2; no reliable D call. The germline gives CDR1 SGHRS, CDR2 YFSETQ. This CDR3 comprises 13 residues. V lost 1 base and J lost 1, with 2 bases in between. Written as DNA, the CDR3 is TGCGCCAGCAGCTTGCAGAACACCGGGGAGCTGTTTTTT. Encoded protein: CASSLQNTGELFF.

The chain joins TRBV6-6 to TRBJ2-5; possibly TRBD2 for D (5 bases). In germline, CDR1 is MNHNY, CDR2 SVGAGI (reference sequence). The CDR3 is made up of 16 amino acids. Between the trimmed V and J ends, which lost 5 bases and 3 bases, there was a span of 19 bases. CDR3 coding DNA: TGTGCCAGCAGTCTCCCCCGGGGAAGGGCCGAAGAGACCCAGTACTTC. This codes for CASSLPRGRAEETQYF.

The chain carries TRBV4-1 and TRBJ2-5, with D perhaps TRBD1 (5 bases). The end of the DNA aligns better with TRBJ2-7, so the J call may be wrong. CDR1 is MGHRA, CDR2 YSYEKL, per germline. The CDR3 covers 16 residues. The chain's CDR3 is CASSQGLTASSYEQYF. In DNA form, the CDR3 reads TGCGCCAGCAGCCAAGGGTTGACAGCGAGCTCCTACGAGCAGTACTTC.

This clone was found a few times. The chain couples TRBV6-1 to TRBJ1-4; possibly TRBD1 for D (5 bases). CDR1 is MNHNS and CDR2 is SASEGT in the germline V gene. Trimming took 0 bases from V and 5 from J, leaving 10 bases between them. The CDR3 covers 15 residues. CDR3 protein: CASSEALRGNEKLFF. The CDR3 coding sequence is TGTGCCAGCAGTGAAGCGCTCCGGGGGAATGAAAAACTGTTTTTT.

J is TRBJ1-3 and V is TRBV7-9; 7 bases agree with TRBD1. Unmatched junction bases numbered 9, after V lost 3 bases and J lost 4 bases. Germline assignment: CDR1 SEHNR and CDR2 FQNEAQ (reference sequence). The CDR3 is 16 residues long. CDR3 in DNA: TGTGCCAGCAGCTTCGATGGACAGGTTAGGGGAAACACCATATATTTT. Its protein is CASSFDGQVRGNTIYF.

The CDR3 here is CASSLSSGRGGSETQYF. DNA for the CDR3: TGTGCCAGCAGCTTAAGTTCGGGGCGGGGGGGCTCCGAGACCCAGTACTTC. The V call is TRBV7-3, the J call TRBJ2-5; 9 positions match TRBD2. The V segment lost 1 base and the J segment 5 bases; nucleotides outside the gene matches: 11. The V gene's germline CDR1 is SGHTA and CDR2 FQGTGA. There are 17 residues in the CDR3.

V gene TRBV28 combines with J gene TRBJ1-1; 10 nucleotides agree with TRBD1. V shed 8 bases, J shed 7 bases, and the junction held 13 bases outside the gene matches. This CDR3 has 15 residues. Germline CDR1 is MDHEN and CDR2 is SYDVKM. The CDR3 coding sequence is TGTGCCAGCCGAACCCCCGGGACAGGGGCAGGTGAAGCTTTCTTT. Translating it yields CASRTPGTGAGEAFF. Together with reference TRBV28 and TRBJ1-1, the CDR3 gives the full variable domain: DVKVTQSSRYLVKRTGEKVFLECVQDMDHENMFWYRQDPGLGLRLIYFSYDVKMKEKGDIPEGYSVSREKKERFSLILESASTNQTSMYLCASRTPGTGAGEAFFGQGTRLTVV.

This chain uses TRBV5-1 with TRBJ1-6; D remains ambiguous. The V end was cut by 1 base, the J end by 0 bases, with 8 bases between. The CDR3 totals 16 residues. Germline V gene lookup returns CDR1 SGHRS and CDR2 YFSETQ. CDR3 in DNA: TGCGCCAGCAGCTTGAGAAGCGGCTCCTATAATTCACCCCTCCACTTT. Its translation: CASSLRSGSYNSPLHF.

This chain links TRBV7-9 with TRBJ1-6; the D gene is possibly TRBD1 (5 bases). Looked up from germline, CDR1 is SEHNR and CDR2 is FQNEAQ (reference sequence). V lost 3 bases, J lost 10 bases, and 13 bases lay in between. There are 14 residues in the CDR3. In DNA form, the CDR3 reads TGTGCCAGCAGCTTCGGGACTGGAGGCTCACCCCTCCACTTT. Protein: CASSFGTGGSPLHF.

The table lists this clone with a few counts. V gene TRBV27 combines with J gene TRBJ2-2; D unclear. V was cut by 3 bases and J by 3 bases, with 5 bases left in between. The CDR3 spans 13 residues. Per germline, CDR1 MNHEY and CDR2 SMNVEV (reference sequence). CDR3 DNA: TGTGCCAGCAGTTTCCGGGACACCGGGGAGCTGTTTTTT. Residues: CASSFRDTGELFF.

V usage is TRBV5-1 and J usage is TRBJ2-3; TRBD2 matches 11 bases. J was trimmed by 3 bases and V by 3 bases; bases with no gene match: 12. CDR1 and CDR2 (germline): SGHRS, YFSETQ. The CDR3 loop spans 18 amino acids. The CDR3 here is CASSWGLVAGGTTDTQYF. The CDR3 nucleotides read TGCGCCAGCAGCTGGGGACTGGTAGCGGGGGGGACGACAGATACGCAGTATTTT. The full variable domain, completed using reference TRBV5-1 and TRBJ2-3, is KAGVTQTPRYLIKTRGQQVTLSCSPISGHRSVSWYQQTPGQGLQFLFEYFSETQRNKGNFPGRFSGRQFSNSRSEMNVSTLELGDSALYLCASSWGLVAGGTTDTQYFGPGTRLTVL.